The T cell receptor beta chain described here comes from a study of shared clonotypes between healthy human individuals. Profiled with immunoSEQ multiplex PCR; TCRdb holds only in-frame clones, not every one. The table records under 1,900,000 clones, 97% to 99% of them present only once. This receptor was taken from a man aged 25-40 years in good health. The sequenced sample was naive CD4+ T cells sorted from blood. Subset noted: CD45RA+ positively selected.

CDR3 region: CASSRHSTEAFF. The CDR3 DNA reads as TGTGCCAGCAGCCGACATTCCACTGAAGCTTTCTTT. This chain joins TRBV6-5 and TRBJ1-1; D is uncertain. Germline assignment: CDR1 MNHEY and CDR2 SVGAGI. The length of the CDR3 is 12 residues. Deletions cut 6 bases from V and 4 bases from J, with 9 bases between.